One sample yielded the 6 T cell receptor beta chains listed below, sequenced in a study of blood T cell repertoires in COVID-19. Assay used: immunoSEQ multiplex PCR; TCRdb lists only in-frame clones, some missing. The repertoire includes about 310,000 clones, approximately 83% of them detected once, and 2.2% sits in the top ten. Sequenced material: PBMCs or T cells enriched from blood (not recorded which). The receptors here all came from a man between 25 and 39 years old who had recovered from COVID-19.

This clone has just a few counts. The rearrangement links TRBV5-1 to TRBJ2-2, with TRBD2 matching 9 bases. V lost 0 bases, J lost 3 bases, and 0 bases stayed unmatched. CDR3 size: 15 residues. Germline CDR1 is SGHRS and CDR2 is YFSETQ. The CDR3 DNA is TGCGCCAGCAGCTTGGCTAGCGGGGACACCGGGGAGCTGTTTTTT. It yields the protein CASSLASGDTGELFF. The full variable domain, with the rest looked up from reference TRBV5-1 and TRBJ2-2, is KAGVTQTPRYLIKTRGQQVTLSCSPISGHRSVSWYQQTPGQGLQFLFEYFSETQRNKGNFPGRFSGRQFSNSRSEMNVSTLELGDSALYLCASSLASGDTGELFFGEGSRLTVL.

The CDR3 coding sequence is TGTGCCAGCAGCACCCCCAGGGGGACAAGCTACACCTTC. It yields the protein CASSTPRGTSYTF. This chain links TRBV9 with TRBJ1-2; 7 nucleotides align to TRBD1. Germline V gene lookup returns CDR1 SGDLS and CDR2 YYNGEE. This CDR3 contains 13 residues. The V gene end was trimmed by 4 bases and the J gene end by 9 bases; junction bases not matched to a gene: 9.

The chain links TRBV18 to TRBJ2-7; D call uncertain. Germline CDR1 and CDR2: KGHSH and LQKENI. The V and J ends lost 2 bases and 2 bases respectively, with 10 bases between them. This CDR3 region has 14 residues. The CDR3 here is CASSPTASTYEQYF. The CDR3 nucleotides read TGTGCCAGCTCACCAACAGCCTCGACCTACGAGCAGTACTTC.

The CDR3 DNA is TGCGCCAGCAGCTTGGCAGGGTCCTATAATTCACCCCTCCACTTT. It codes for CASSLAGSYNSPLHF. The chain uses TRBV5-1 and TRBJ1-6; the D gene is possibly TRBD1 (5 bases). Germline CDR1 reads SGHRS; CDR2 reads YFSETQ. The CDR3 has 15 residues. V gave up 0 bases and J gave up 1 base, with 5 bases separating them.

The chain couples TRBV19 to TRBJ2-7; 9 bases are a match to TRBD2. The trim removed 3 bases at V and 2 bases at J, leaving 11 bases unmatched. The CDR3 has 17 residues. Germline values: CDR1 LNHDA, CDR2 SQIVND (reference sequence). This CDR3 reads CASSITGKAGGPYEQYF. CDR3 DNA: TGTGCCAGTAGTATCACAGGGAAAGCGGGGGGTCCCTACGAGCAGTACTTC.

V usage is TRBV4-2 and J usage is TRBJ2-7; D ambiguous. Deletions cut 1 base from V and 0 bases from J, with 7 bases between. The V gene's germline CDR1 is LGHNA and CDR2 YNFKEQ. The CDR3 has 14 residues. The CDR3 bases are TGTGCCAGCAGCCAAGGGCAGTTCTCCTACGAGCAGTACTTC. This codes for CASSQGQFSYEQYF.